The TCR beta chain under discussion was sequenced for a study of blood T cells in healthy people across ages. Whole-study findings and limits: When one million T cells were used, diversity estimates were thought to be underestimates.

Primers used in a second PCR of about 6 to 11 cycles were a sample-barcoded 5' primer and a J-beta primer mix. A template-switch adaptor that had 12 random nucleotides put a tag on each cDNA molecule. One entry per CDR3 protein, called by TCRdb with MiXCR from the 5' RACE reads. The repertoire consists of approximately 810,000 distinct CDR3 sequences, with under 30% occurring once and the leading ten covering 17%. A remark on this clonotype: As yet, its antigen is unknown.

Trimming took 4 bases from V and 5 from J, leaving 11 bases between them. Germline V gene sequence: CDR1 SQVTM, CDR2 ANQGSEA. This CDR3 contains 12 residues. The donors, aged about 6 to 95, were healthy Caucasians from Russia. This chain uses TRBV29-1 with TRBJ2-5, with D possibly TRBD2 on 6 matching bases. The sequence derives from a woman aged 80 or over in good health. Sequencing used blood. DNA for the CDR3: TGCAGCGTTGGACTAGTCTCGGAGACCCAGTACTTC. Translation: CSVGLVSETQYF.